This T cell receptor beta chain was recorded in a study of blood T cell repertoires in COVID-19. Overall study: The origin of the acute and convalescent COVID-19 samples was the United States, Italy and Spain. T cells, B-cell-depleted T cells, or PBMCs supplied cDNA or gDNA.

Authors' data handling: Using reference gene primer amplification, nucleated cell counts were estimated. Libraries were prepared by immunoSEQ multiplex PCR; TCRdb keeps only in-frame clonotypes and omits some of them. V, J and clone size reflect that table, while D and trimming were determined from the DNA. The sample lists around 53,000 clones; 65% to 80% were seen once. CDR1 and CDR2 from the germline V gene are LNHDA and SQIVND (reference sequence). The CDR3 covers 15 residues. V gave up 6 bases and J gave up 2 bases, with 11 bases separating them. What was sequenced was peripheral blood. This chain joins TRBV19 and TRBJ1-6; D not certain. This clonotype originated in a man in his 70s with active or convalescent COVID-19. Here the CDR3 DNA reads TGTGCCAGTAGCGGAGGGTCGGCCTATAATTCACCCCTCCACTTT. Protein sequence: CASSGGSAYNSPLHF.